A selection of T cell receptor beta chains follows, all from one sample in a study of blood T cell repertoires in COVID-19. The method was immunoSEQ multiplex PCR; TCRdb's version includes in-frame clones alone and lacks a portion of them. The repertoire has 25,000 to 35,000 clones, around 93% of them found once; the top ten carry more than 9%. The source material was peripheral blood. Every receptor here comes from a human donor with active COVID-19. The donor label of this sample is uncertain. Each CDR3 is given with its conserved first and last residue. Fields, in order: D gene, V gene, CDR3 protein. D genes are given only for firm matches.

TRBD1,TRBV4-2,CASSQGGTGGQETQYF
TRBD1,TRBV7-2,CASSSRPGGAGYTF
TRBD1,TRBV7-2,CASSRNRGPYEQYF
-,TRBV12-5,CASGQTGLPEQFF
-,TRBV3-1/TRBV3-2,CASSQDRTDDQETQYF
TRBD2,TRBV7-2,CASSSRLAVWGTDTQYF
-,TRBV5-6,CASSLPLSGGANEQYF
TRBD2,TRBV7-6,CASSPRTSGRFAHEQYF
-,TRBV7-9,CASSPGGRNNEQFF
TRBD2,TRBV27,CASSLGGDTYEQYF
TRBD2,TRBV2,CASSRREPITDTQYF
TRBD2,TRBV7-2,CASSFPTSGSRHNEQFF
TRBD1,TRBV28,CASTTGTVPRTQYF
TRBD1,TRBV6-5,CASSKQGVRETQYF
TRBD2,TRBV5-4,CASSRGLAGDLTGELFF
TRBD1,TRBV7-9,CASSSRQGRLMNTEAFF
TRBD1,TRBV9,CASSVGQDNIQYF
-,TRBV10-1,CASSSGTGTGGEQYF
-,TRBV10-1,CASNPRGGIHEQYF
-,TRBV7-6,CASSLGAGPLYEQYF
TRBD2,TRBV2,CASSVLASGIGEQFF
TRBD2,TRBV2,CASSPGRLAGGTDTQYF
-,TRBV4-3,CASSQDWGDSGNTIYF
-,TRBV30,CAWSEITEADTQYF
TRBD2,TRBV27,CASSSTTSGRTDTQYF
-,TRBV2,CASTGTTNEQFF
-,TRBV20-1,CSASGGPLGTYEQYF
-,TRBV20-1,CSASLADGYTF
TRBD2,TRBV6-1,CASSDWLAGDSYEQYF
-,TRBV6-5,CASSYDNSYNSPLHF
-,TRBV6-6,CASSTGDYEQYF
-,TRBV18,CASSPRDFQETQYF
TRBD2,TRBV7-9,CASSVTSGGKETQYF
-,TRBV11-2,CASSTGQAAYQFF
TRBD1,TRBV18,CASSLRVQGAQPSEAFF
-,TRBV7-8,CASSPDWKSSYNEQFF
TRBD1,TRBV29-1,CSVAGTGRGEQYF
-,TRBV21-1,CASSKVVEKLFF
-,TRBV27,CASSPAALGTYEQYF
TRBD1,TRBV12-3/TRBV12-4,CATDRDRGPPIF
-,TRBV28,CASSLLVGGADQPQHF